This is a list of T cell receptor beta chains from one sample in a study of T cell responses to AZD1222 COVID-19 vaccine. Profiling relied on immunoSEQ multiplex PCR, and the TCRdb table lists in-frame clones only, not all of them. The table has 130,000 or so clones, around 88% seen once; the top ten hold 8.5% to 14%. The source was peripheral blood, collected on day 0 of MenACWY control vaccination. Receptors originate from an adult in good health. CDR3s include the opening cysteine and the closing phenylalanine or tryptophan. A D gene is named only where the DNA matches it firmly. Some rows mark clone size as missing; the rest say once, few, many or name a class of expanded clone.

J: TRBJ1-1; D: -; size: -; V: TRBV19; CDR3: CASSIGRGRANTEAFF; DNA: TGTGCCAGTAGTATAGGACGGGGCAGGGCGAACACTGAAGCTTTCTTT
J: TRBJ2-5; D: -; size: -; V: TRBV5-1; CDR3: CASSFGLQETQYF; DNA: TGCGCCAGCAGCTTCGGACTACAAGAGACCCAGTACTTC
J: TRBJ1-5; D: -; size: once; V: TRBV7-9; CDR3: CASSPGPSGQPQHF; DNA: TGTGCCAGCAGTCCAGGACCAAGCGGTCAGCCCCAGCATTTT
J: TRBJ1-4; D: TRBD1; size: -; V: TRBV7-9; CDR3: CASSRDRATNEKLFF; DNA: TGTGCCAGCAGCCGGGACAGGGCAACTAATGAAAAACTGTTTTTT
J: TRBJ2-1; D: -; size: -; V: TRBV7-6; CDR3: CASSFSEGSNEQFF; DNA: TGTGCCAGCAGCTTCTCGGAGGGCTCCAATGAGCAGTTCTTC
J: TRBJ1-5; D: TRBD1; size: -; V: TRBV5-6; CDR3: CASSAGQSERPQHF; DNA: TGTGCCAGCAGCGCGGGACAGTCAGAGCGGCCCCAGCATTTT
J: TRBJ1-5; D: TRBD1; size: once; V: TRBV9; CDR3: CASSSGGSNQPQHF; DNA: TGTGCCAGCAGCTCAGGGGGCAGCAATCAGCCCCAGCATTTT
J: TRBJ2-3; D: TRBD2; size: -; V: TRBV6-2/TRBV6-3; CDR3: CASSFSPSGQPSGDTQYF; DNA: TGTGCCAGCAGTTTCAGCCCTAGCGGACAACCATCGGGCGATACGCAGTATTTT
J: TRBJ2-7; D: TRBD1; size: -; V: TRBV3-1/TRBV3-2; CDR3: CASSPTDRGLEQYF; DNA: TGTGCCAGCAGCCCTACCGACAGGGGGCTTGAGCAGTACTTC
J: TRBJ1-3; D: -; size: -; V: TRBV6-5; CDR3: CASTGPSSGNTIYF; DNA: TGTGCCAGCACCGGACCGAGCTCTGGAAACACCATATATTTT
J: TRBJ1-4; D: -; size: -; V: TRBV20-1; CDR3: CSASVARGSEKLFF; DNA: TGCAGTGCTAGTGTGGCCAGGGGTTCTGAAAAACTGTTTTTT
J: TRBJ2-7; D: TRBD2; size: -; V: TRBV5-4; CDR3: CASSLGLALAGSYEQYF; DNA: TGTGCCAGCAGCTTGGGACTAGCCCTCGCGGGGTCCTACGAGCAGTACTTC
J: TRBJ2-1; D: TRBD2; size: -; V: TRBV5-1; CDR3: CASSATSASYNEQFF; DNA: TGCGCCAGCAGCGCGACTAGCGCTTCCTACAATGAGCAGTTCTTC
J: TRBJ1-5; D: TRBD1; size: -; V: TRBV5-8; CDR3: CASTLDRGDRNQPQHF; DNA: TGTGCCAGCACCCTGGACAGGGGCGATCGCAATCAGCCCCAGCATTTT
J: TRBJ2-7; D: TRBD2; size: -; V: TRBV30; CDR3: CAWSVITGLAGDYEQYF; DNA: TGTGCCTGGAGCGTAATCACTGGACTAGCGGGAGACTACGAGCAGTACTTC
J: TRBJ2-2; D: -; size: -; V: TRBV7-8; CDR3: CASSLSATGVAGELFF; DNA: TGTGCCAGCAGCTTAAGTGCTACGGGGGTTGCCGGGGAGCTGTTTTTT
J: TRBJ1-2; D: TRBD1; size: -; V: TRBV7-2; CDR3: CASSLWEAAGGYGYTF; DNA: TGTGCCAGCAGCCTTTGGGAGGCTGCAGGGGGGTATGGCTACACCTTC
J: TRBJ2-7; D: TRBD1; size: -; V: TRBV24-1; CDR3: CATSDPTQGGYEQYF; DNA: TGTGCCACCAGTGATCCCACACAGGGGGGCTACGAGCAGTACTTC
J: TRBJ1-1; D: -; size: -; V: TRBV3-1/TRBV3-2; CDR3: CASSQVGIGGATEAFF; DNA: TGTGCCAGCAGCCAAGTCGGAATAGGGGGGGCCACTGAAGCTTTCTTT
J: TRBJ2-7; D: -; size: -; V: TRBV6-5; CDR3: CASRRPQAYEQYF; DNA: TGTGCCAGCAGGAGGCCTCAGGCCTACGAGCAGTACTTC
J: TRBJ1-5; D: -; size: -; V: TRBV6-5; CDR3: CASSDGGAAQPQHF; DNA: TGTGCCAGCAGCGACGGGGGGGCTGCTCAGCCCCAGCATTTT
J: TRBJ1-1; D: -; size: -; V: TRBV4-2; CDR3: CASSQNAGTQNTEAFF; DNA: TGTGCCAGCAGCCAAAACGCCGGGACTCAGAACACTGAAGCTTTCTTT
J: TRBJ1-6; D: TRBD1; size: -; V: TRBV30; CDR3: CAWSHSNRGNRYNSPLHF; DNA: TGTGCCTGGAGCCACAGTAACAGGGGTAACCGCTATAATTCACCCCTCCACTTT
J: TRBJ2-3; D: -; size: -; V: TRBV7-8; CDR3: CASAGMVYTDTQYF; DNA: TGTGCCAGCGCAGGGATGGTGTACACAGATACGCAGTATTTT
J: TRBJ2-3; D: -; size: -; V: TRBV7-9; CDR3: CASSLWADTQYF; DNA: TGTGCCAGCAGCCTCTGGGCTGATACGCAGTATTTT
J: TRBJ2-7; D: TRBD2; size: -; V: TRBV24-1; CDR3: CATSASGTYEQYF; DNA: TGTGCCACCAGCGCTAGCGGCACCTACGAGCAGTACTTC
J: TRBJ2-1; D: TRBD2; size: few; V: TRBV6-2/TRBV6-3; CDR3: CASSPFRLAAYNEQFF; DNA: TGTGCCAGCAGCCCCTTCAGACTAGCGGCTTACAATGAGCAGTTCTTC
J: TRBJ1-3; D: -; size: -; V: TRBV2; CDR3: CASSEAGNTIYF; DNA: TGTGCCAGCAGTGAAGCCGGAAACACCATATATTTT
J: TRBJ2-5; D: TRBD2; size: -; V: TRBV9; CDR3: CASSVGTSKETQYF; DNA: TGTGCCAGCAGCGTAGGGACTAGCAAAGAGACCCAGTACTTC
J: TRBJ2-1; D: -; size: -; V: TRBV27; CDR3: CASSSVSNEQFF; DNA: TGTGCCAGCAGCTCTGTATCCAATGAGCAGTTCTTC
J: TRBJ1-1; D: TRBD1; size: -; V: TRBV10-3; CDR3: CAISGKQGANTEAFF; DNA: TGTGCCATCAGTGGAAAACAGGGGGCAAACACTGAAGCTTTCTTT
J: TRBJ2-7; D: TRBD2; size: -; V: TRBV7-8; CDR3: CASSLALAGVAYEQYF; DNA: TGTGCCAGCAGCTTAGCCCTAGCGGGAGTGGCCTACGAGCAGTACTTC
J: TRBJ1-2; D: -; size: -; V: TRBV12-3/TRBV12-4; CDR3: CASSFGNVDGYTF; DNA: TGTGCCAGCAGTTTCGGGAATGTGGATGGCTACACCTTC
J: TRBJ1-5; D: -; size: -; V: TRBV7-3; CDR3: CASSLGWQGSPSSQPQHF; DNA: TGTGCCAGCAGCCTCGGTTGGCAGGGTTCACCTAGCAGTCAGCCCCAGCATTTT
J: TRBJ2-3; D: -; size: -; V: TRBV5-6; CDR3: CASREATGYTDTQYF; DNA: TGTGCCAGCAGAGAGGCGACAGGCTACACAGATACGCAGTATTTT
J: TRBJ1-2; D: -; size: -; V: TRBV7-8; CDR3: CASSPTPAANYGYTF; DNA: TGTGCCAGCAGTCCCACACCAGCAGCTAACTATGGCTACACCTTC
J: TRBJ1-5; D: TRBD1; size: -; V: TRBV5-5; CDR3: CASSRTGEEYQPQHF; DNA: TGTGCCAGCAGTCGTACAGGGGAAGAATATCAGCCCCAGCATTTT